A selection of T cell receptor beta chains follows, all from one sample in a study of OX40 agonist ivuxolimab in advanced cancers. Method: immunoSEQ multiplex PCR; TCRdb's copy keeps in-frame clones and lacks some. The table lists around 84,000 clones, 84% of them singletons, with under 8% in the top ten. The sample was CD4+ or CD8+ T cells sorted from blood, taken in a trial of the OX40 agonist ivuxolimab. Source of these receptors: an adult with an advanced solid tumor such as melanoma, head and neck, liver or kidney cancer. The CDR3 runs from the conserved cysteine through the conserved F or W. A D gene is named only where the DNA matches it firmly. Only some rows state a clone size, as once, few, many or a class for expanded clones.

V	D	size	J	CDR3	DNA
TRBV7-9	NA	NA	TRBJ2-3	CASSPQDSTDTQYF	TGTGCCAGCAGCCCCCAAGACTCTACAGATACGCAGTATTTT
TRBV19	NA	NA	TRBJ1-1	CASSITVNTEAFF	TGTGCCAGTAGTATCACCGTGAACACTGAAGCTTTCTTT
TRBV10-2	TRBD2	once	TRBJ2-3	CASSEWSSGGADTQYF	TGCGCCAGCAGTGAGTGGTCTAGCGGGGGGGCGGATACGCAGTATTTT
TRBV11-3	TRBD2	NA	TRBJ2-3	CASNWGGDTQYF	TGTGCCAGCAACTGGGGGGGGGATACGCAGTATTTT
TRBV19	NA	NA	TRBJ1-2	CASSVANYGYTF	TGTGCCAGTAGTGTGGCGAACTATGGCTACACCTTC
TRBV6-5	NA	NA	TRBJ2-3	CAEGLCTDTQYF	TGTGCCGAGGGGCTTTGCACAGATACGCAGTATTTT
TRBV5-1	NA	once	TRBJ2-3	CASSEGTDTQYF	TGCGCCAGCAGCGAAGGGACAGATACGCAGTATTTT
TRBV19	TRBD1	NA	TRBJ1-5	CASSKGTGTGLQPQHF	TGTGCCAGTAGTAAAGGGACAGGGACTGGGTTACAGCCCCAGCATTTT
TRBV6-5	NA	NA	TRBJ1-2	CASSSRTVSYGYTF	TGTGCCAGCAGTTCGCGGACCGTGAGCTATGGCTACACCTTC
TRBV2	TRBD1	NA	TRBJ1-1	CASSEGDRGLTEAFF	TGTGCCAGCAGTGAAGGGGACAGGGGGCTCACTGAAGCTTTCTTT
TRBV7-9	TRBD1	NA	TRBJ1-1	CASSLGGAGGQGAFF	TGTGCCAGCAGCTTAGGAGGGGCAGGGGGTCAGGGAGCTTTCTTT
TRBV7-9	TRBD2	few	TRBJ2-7	CASSLAAGGFYEQYF	TGTGCCAGCAGCTTAGCTGCGGGGGGCTTCTACGAGCAGTACTTC
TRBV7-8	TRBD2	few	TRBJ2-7	CASSPLAGEGEEQYF	TGTGCCAGCAGCCCTTTAGCGGGAGAGGGCGAAGAGCAGTACTTC
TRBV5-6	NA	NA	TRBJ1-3	CASSFYAPHSGNTIYF	TGTGCCAGCAGCTTTTATGCGCCCCACTCTGGAAACACCATATATTTT
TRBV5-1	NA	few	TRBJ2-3	CASKRWGGLTDTQYF	TGCGCCAGCAAACGGTGGGGCGGTCTCACAGATACGCAGTATTTT
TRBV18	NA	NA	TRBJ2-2	CASSPIVNTGELFF	TGTGCCAGCTCACCAATAGTGAACACCGGGGAGCTGTTTTTT
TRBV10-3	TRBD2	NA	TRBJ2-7	CAISESSGTSYEQYF	TGTGCCATCAGTGAGTCTAGCGGGACCTCCTACGAGCAGTACTTC
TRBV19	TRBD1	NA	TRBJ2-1	CASNRLGQGRNEQFF	TGTGCCAGTAACCGTTTGGGACAGGGTAGGAATGAGCAGTTCTTC
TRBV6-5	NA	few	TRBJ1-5	CASSPRGIYQPQHF	TGTGCCAGCAGTCCGAGGGGGATTTATCAGCCCCAGCATTTT
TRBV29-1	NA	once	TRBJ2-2	CSGQRLNTGELFF	TGCAGCGGACAGAGACTGAACACCGGGGAGCTGTTTTTT
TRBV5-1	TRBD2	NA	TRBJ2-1	CASSSDPTSGRAAFSYNEQFF	TGCGCCAGCAGCTCGGACCCGACTAGCGGGAGGGCTGCATTCTCCTACAATGAGCAGTTCTTC
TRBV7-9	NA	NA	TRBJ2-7	CASSFPETYEQYF	TGTGCCAGCAGCTTTCCTGAAACCTACGAGCAGTACTTC
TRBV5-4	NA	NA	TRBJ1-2	CASSLTGYYGYTF	TGTGCCAGCAGCTTGACGGGGTACTATGGCTACACCTTC
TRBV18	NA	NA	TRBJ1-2	CASSGGNGYTF	TGTGCCAGCTCGGGGGGAAATGGCTACACCTTC
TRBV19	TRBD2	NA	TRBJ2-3	CASSILAGERNTQYF	TGTGCCAGTAGTATATTAGCGGGGGAACGAAATACGCAGTATTTT
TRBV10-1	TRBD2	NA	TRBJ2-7	CASSRLAGSTQQYF	TGCGCCAGCAGTAGACTAGCGGGGAGTACTCAGCAGTACTTC
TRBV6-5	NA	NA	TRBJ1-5	CASSYDRGGPQHF	TGTGCCAGCAGTTACGACCGAGGTGGGCCCCAGCATTTT
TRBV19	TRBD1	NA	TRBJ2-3	CASSQTGAGDTQYF	TGTGCCAGTAGTCAGACAGGGGCAGGAGATACGCAGTATTTT
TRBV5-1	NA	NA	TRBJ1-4	CASSLDGMNEKLFF	TGCGCCAGCAGCTTGGACGGTATGAATGAAAAACTGTTTTTT
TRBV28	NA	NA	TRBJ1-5	CASTGRGSKPQHF	TGTGCCAGCACCGGGAGGGGAAGTAAGCCCCAGCATTTT
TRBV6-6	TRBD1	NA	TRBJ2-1	CASSTTGGWYNEQFF	TGTGCCAGCAGTACTACAGGGGGCTGGTATAATGAGCAGTTCTTC
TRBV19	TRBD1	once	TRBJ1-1	CASSIDPRDRGGKQRTEAFF	TGTGCCAGTAGTATAGATCCCCGGGACAGGGGTGGAAAACAGAGGACTGAAGCTTTCTTT
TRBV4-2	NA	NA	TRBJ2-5	CASSQDRETQYF	TGTGCCAGCAGCCAAGATAGAGAGACCCAGTACTTC
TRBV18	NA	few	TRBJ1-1	CASSPLGDSTEAFF	TGTGCCAGCTCACCTCTAGGGGATAGCACTGAAGCTTTCTTT
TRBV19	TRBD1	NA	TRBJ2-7	CASTSRQGRNYEQYF	TGTGCCAGTACCTCTCGACAGGGAAGAAACTACGAGCAGTACTTC
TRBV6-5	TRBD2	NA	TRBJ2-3	CASSITSVDTQYF	TGTGCCAGCAGTATTACTAGCGTAGATACGCAGTATTTT
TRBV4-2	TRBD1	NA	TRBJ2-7	CASSQEWTGGVYEQYF	TGTGCCAGCAGCCAAGAGTGGACAGGGGGGGTATACGAGCAGTACTTC
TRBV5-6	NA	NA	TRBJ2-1	CASSTYNEQFF	TGTGCCAGCAGCACTTACAATGAGCAGTTCTTC
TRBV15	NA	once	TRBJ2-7	CATSRPSQGPYEQYF	TGTGCCACCAGCAGGCCGTCGCAGGGCCCCTACGAGCAGTACTTC
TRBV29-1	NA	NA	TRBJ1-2	CSVDKSLGYGYTF	TGCAGCGTTGATAAGTCCCTCGGCTATGGCTACACCTTC
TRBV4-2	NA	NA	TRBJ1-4	CASSQGPFSRKLFF	TGTGCCAGCAGCCAAGGTCCCTTCAGCAGGAAACTGTTTTTT
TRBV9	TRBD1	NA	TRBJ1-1	CASSSGQGRNTEAFF	TGTGCCAGCAGCTCCGGACAGGGTCGGAACACTGAAGCTTTCTTT
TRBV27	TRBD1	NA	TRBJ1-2	CASSSWTGGYYGYTF	TGTGCCAGCAGTTCCTGGACAGGGGGCTACTATGGCTACACCTTC
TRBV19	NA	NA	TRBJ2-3	CASSMAGSKDTQYF	TGTGCCAGTAGTATGGCAGGTAGCAAAGATACGCAGTATTTT
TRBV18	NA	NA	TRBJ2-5	CASSPRGNGQETQYF	TGTGCCAGCTCACCACGGGGTAACGGCCAAGAGACCCAGTACTTC
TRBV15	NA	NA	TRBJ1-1	CATSTGMNTEAFF	TGTGCCACCAGCACAGGGATGAACACTGAAGCTTTCTTT
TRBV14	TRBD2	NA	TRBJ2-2	CASSQKRGINTGELFF	TGTGCCAGCAGCCAAAAGCGGGGGATTAACACCGGGGAGCTGTTTTTT
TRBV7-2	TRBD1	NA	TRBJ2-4	CASSPQGGPEYIQYF	TGTGCCAGCAGCCCCCAAGGGGGCCCCGAGTACATTCAGTACTTC
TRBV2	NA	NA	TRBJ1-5	CASSRGGRNQPQHF	TGTGCCAGCAGTAGGGGGGGCCGGAATCAGCCCCAGCATTTT
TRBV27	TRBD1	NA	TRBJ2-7	CASSLQGASYEQYF	TGTGCCAGCAGTCTACAGGGGGCCTCCTACGAGCAGTACTTC
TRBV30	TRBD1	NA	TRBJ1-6	CAWSVRQGKSPLHF	TGTGCCTGGAGTGTAAGACAGGGAAAATCACCCCTCCACTTT
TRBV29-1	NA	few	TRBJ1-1	CSVFTAEAFF	TGCAGCGTTTTTACAGCTGAAGCTTTCTTT
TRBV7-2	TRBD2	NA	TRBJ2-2	CASSTSKGIAGGPPGELFF	TGTGCCAGCAGCACGAGTAAGGGGATAGCGGGAGGGCCTCCCGGGGAGCTGTTTTTT
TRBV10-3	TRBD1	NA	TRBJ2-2	CAISLTGGNGELFF	TGTGCCATCAGCTTGACAGGGGGCAACGGGGAGCTGTTTTTT
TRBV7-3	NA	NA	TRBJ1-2	CASSLRDNRGYTF	TGTGCCAGCAGCTTGAGGGACAATCGAGGCTACACCTTC
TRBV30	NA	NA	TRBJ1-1	CAWSADGNTEAFF	TGTGCCTGGAGCGCGGACGGGAACACTGAAGCTTTCTTT
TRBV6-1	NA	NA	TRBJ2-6	CASSLRDRANVLTF	TGTGCCAGCAGTCTCCGGGACAGGGCCAACGTCCTGACTTTC
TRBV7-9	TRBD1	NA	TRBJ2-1	CASSFGQGINEQFF	TGTGCCAGCAGCTTCGGACAGGGTATCAATGAGCAGTTCTTC
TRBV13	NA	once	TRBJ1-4	CASSLAQGGEKLFF	TGTGCCAGCAGCTTGGCGCAGGGTGGGGAAAAACTGTTTTTT
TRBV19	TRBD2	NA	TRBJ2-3	CASSTRTSSQRIADTQYF	TGTGCCAGTAGTACAAGGACTAGTTCCCAAAGGATCGCAGATACGCAGTATTTT